Listed here are 13 T cell receptor beta chains from one sample, sequenced in a study of shared clonotypes between healthy human individuals (dated by TCRdb to 2018 to 2021). The library was prepared using the immunoSEQ multiplex PCR assay. TCRdb provides this immuneACCESS table in a form limited to in-frame rearrangements. Some clones are lacking; in checked studies, under half of them reflect an unresolved V gene, and why the rest are absent is not known. The sample table shows hundreds of thousands of clones, and roughly 72% are seen once. The top ten clonotypes cover 1.5% to 2% of the sample. Material for sequencing was memory CD4+ T cells sorted from blood. The sample's cell subset or site label, in plain terms: CD45RA-negative fraction. These receptors all stem from a woman aged 25 to 39 in good health.

This clone was counted a single time. The rearrangement links TRBV28 to TRBJ2-2, with 10 bases identical to TRBD1. Germline CDR1 reads MDHEN; CDR2 reads SYDVKM. The CDR3 length is 18 residues. J gave up 6 bases and V 3 bases, and 13 bases lay outside the gene matches. The CDR3 spells CASSLAGQGNVGAGELFF. CDR3 nucleotides: TGTGCCAGCAGTTTGGCGGGACAGGGGAATGTAGGGGCCGGGGAGCTGTTTTTT. Full variable domain (missing parts from reference TRBV28 and TRBJ2-2): DVKVTQSSRYLVKRTGEKVFLECVQDMDHENMFWYRQDPGLGLRLIYFSYDVKMKEKGDIPEGYSVSREKKERFSLILESASTNQTSMYLCASSLAGQGNVGAGELFFGEGSRLTVL.

The chain is built from TRBV2 and TRBJ1-2, with D hard to call. V lost 1 base to trimming and J lost 5 bases, with 11 bases between them. Germline assignment: CDR1 SNHLY and CDR2 FYNNEI. The CDR3 totals 14 residues. CDR3 nucleotides: TGTGCCAGCAGTGAAGATCGGGGTTCATATGGCTACACCTTC. Translation gives CASSEDRGSYGYTF. The entire variable domain, with the rest obtained from reference TRBV2 and TRBJ1-2, is as follows: EPEVTQTPSHQVTQMGQEVILRCVPISNHLYFYWYRQILGQKVEFLVSFYNNEISEKSEIFDDQFSVERPDGSNFTLKIRSTKLEDSAMYFCASSEDRGSYGYTFGSGTRLTVV.

The chain employs TRBV5-4 and TRBJ1-2; D is possibly TRBD1 (5 bases). CDR3 length: 16 residues. Germline loops: CDR1 SGHNT, CDR2 YYREEE (reference sequence). The V gene lost 6 bases and the J gene lost 5 bases, with 23 bases spanning the gap. DNA of the CDR3: TGTGCCAGCACCACCGGTGGGGGGACTCCAGCTTATGGCTACACCTTC. This gives the protein CASTTGGGTPAYGYTF.

This sequence joins TRBV27 and TRBJ1-5; D is undetermined. Germline CDR1 MNHEY, CDR2 SMNVEV (reference sequence). The CDR3 has 14 amino acids. V was trimmed by 5 bases and J by 6 bases, leaving 14 bases between them. The CDR3 reads CASSPAGVSQPQHF. CDR3 nucleotides: TGTGCCAGCAGTCCAGCGGGAGTCAGTCAGCCCCAGCATTTT.

V and J are TRBV11-2 and TRBJ2-7, with 8 bases fitting TRBD2. Germline V CDR1 and CDR2: SGHAT, FQNNGV. CDR3 length equals 15 residues. Trimming removed 1 base from V and 4 bases from J; junction bases left unmatched: 6. The CDR3 here is CASSLGSGGLYEQYF. In DNA, the CDR3 is TGTGCCAGCAGCTTAGGGAGCGGGGGACTGTACGAGCAGTACTTC.

This chain connects TRBV27 to TRBJ1-2; D gene ambiguous. The V gene lost 6 bases and the J gene lost 6 bases, with 14 bases spanning the gap. CDR3 length: 13 residues. CDR1 is MNHEY and CDR2 is SMNVEV in the germline V gene (reference sequence). The CDR3 protein is CASRSTAVNGYTF. The DNA of the CDR3 is TGTGCCAGCAGGTCGACGGCGGTTAATGGCTACACCTTC.

The V call is TRBV18, the J call TRBJ1-1, with a tentative D call TRBD1 (5 bases). V dropped 3 bases and J dropped 0 bases, with 8 bases sitting between them. The CDR3 extends over 14 amino acids. Germline V gene lookup returns CDR1 KGHSH and CDR2 LQKENI. This chain's CDR3 is CASSPGGMNTEAFF. The CDR3 DNA follows: TGTGCCAGCTCACCGGGGGGAATGAACACTGAAGCTTTCTTT.

The J gene is TRBJ2-1, the V gene TRBV7-3; either TRBD1 or TRBD2 may supply D (5 bases each). The CDR3 consists of 17 residues. Germline CDR1 and CDR2: SGHTA and FQGTGA. The V end was cut by 2 bases, the J end by 2 bases, with 16 bases between. CDR3 loop: CASSLVTVQGAYNEQFF. The CDR3 DNA follows: TGTGCCAGCAGCTTAGTGACGGTCCAGGGAGCCTACAATGAGCAGTTCTTC.

The chain recombines TRBV7-8 with TRBJ2-2; 7 nucleotides line up with TRBD2. V trimming: 0 bases; J trimming: 7 bases; junction bases outside the gene matches: 17. This CDR3 comprises 19 residues. CDR1 SGHVS and CDR2 FQNEAQ come from the germline V gene. As DNA, the CDR3 is TGTGCCAGCAGCTTAGCGCGACTAGCCCTCCTACCGGGGGGCGGGGAGCTGTTTTTT. This translates into CASSLARLALLPGGGELFF. Filled out from reference TRBV7-8 and TRBJ2-2, the complete variable domain reads GAGVSQSPRYKVAKRGQDVALRCDPISGHVSLFWYQQALGQGPEFLTYFQNEAQLDKSGLPSDRFFAERPEGSVSTLKIQRTQQEDSAVYLCASSLARLALLPGGGELFFGEGSRLTVL.

This sequence joins TRBV2 and TRBJ2-7; 8 nucleotides match TRBD1. The V and J ends lost 6 bases and 10 bases, in that order; junction bases with no gene match: 14. Germline V gives CDR1 SNHLY, CDR2 FYNNEI. This CDR3 is built from 14 residues. The CDR3 reads CASRSGTGRVEQYF. CDR3 DNA sequence: TGTGCCAGCAGATCCGGGACAGGACGGGTCGAACAGTACTTC.

In its sample, this clone was seen many times. This chain joins TRBV7-2 and TRBJ2-3, with 13 positions matching TRBD2. Germline CDR1 and CDR2: SGHTA and FQGNSA. V trimming: 7 bases; J trimming: 0 bases; junction bases outside the gene matches: 10. This CDR3 is 18 amino acids long. CDR3 nucleotides: TGTGCCAGCAACCGACTAGCGGGAGGCCGAACTAGCACAGATACGCAGTATTTT. This translates into CASNRLAGGRTSTDTQYF.

V is TRBV19 and J is TRBJ1-1; the D gene is possibly TRBD1 (6 bases). This CDR3 is built from 14 residues. Germline assignment: CDR1 LNHDA and CDR2 SQIVND (reference sequence). Deletions cut 3 bases from V and 6 bases from J, with 14 bases between. In nucleotides, the CDR3 is TGTGCCAGTAGTATGGAGGCGGGGGGCGCTGAAGCTTTCTTT. Protein: CASSMEAGGAEAFF.

This clone came up once. J is TRBJ1-1 and V is TRBV18, with a weak D call TRBD1 (6 bases). From germline, CDR1 is KGHSH and CDR2 LQKENI. This CDR3 is 13 amino acids long. The V end lost 4 bases, the J end lost 3 bases, and 9 bases lay between the germline ends. The CDR3 DNA follows: TGTGCCAGCTCACGACAGGACGACACTGAAGCTTTCTTT. It encodes CASSRQDDTEAFF.